Listed below are T cell receptor beta chains from one sample, sequenced in a study of T cells in Graves' hyperthyroidism and ophthalmopathy. Each CDR3 protein is one row after TCRdb ran MiXCR on the multiplex PCR reads. The data contain around 440,000 distinct CDR3 sequences, approximately 15% of them seen just once; the ten biggest clones take up 13% to 15%. What was sequenced was blood. The origin of the receptors is a woman aged 18-29 years with Graves' hyperthyroidism. Each CDR3 is given with its conserved first and last residue. Each record gives: J gene, V gene, CDR3 protein.

TRBJ2-5 TRBV7-9 CASSFGASGKSYQETQYF
TRBJ2-7 TRBV5-6 CASSQTRQGIRYEQYF
TRBJ2-3 TRBV6-1 CASIRTGDMDTQYF
TRBJ2-3 TRBV3-1 CASSHRFWAGGKPSTDTQYF
TRBJ1-2 TRBV20-1 CSASPQRTATYGYTF
TRBJ1-2 TRBV7-9 CASSLAFSGYTF
TRBJ2-7 TRBV5-1 CASSLTSGYSYEQYF
TRBJ2-2 TRBV12-3/TRBV12-4 CASSQNSGGSYTGELFF
TRBJ1-1 TRBV24-1 CATSDSGAGFSEAFF
TRBJ1-2 TRBV20-1 CSARDGPGIYGYTF
TRBJ1-5 TRBV15 CATSRVKRDSNQPQHF
TRBJ2-1 TRBV7-3 CASSLIRRVGFRGNYNEQFF
TRBJ1-6 TRBV13 CASSPSTGNSPLHF
TRBJ1-4 TRBV20-1 CSARDRWIHGEKLFF
TRBJ1-2 TRBV24-1 CATSDHGQAKGLYTF
TRBJ2-3 TRBV27 CASRRDDTDTQYF
TRBJ2-1 TRBV6-2/TRBV6-3 CASSYRPGLAGGPGNEQFF
TRBJ2-1 TRBV6-2/TRBV6-3 CASTRTSEGTQQFF
TRBJ1-1 TRBV29-1 CNVGRAVTEAFF
TRBJ2-2 TRBV6-1 CASSPGPGLNTGELFF
TRBJ1-5 TRBV28 CASSKGTYGNQPQHF
TRBJ2-3 TRBV20-1 CSASFGLAGGLTDTQYF
TRBJ1-1 TRBV20-1 CSARDPSGRNTEAFF
TRBJ2-7 TRBV6-2/TRBV6-3 CASSYPFVYEQYF
TRBJ2-1 TRBV30 CAWKSAGNEQFF
TRBJ2-7 TRBV28 CASSLVRGAYEQYF
TRBJ2-1 TRBV24-1 CATSDNGLAGVEQFF
TRBJ2-7 TRBV20-1 CSAREVYEQYF
TRBJ2-7 TRBV7-2 CASSLITGHTYEQYF
TRBJ1-4 TRBV7-9 CASSFPPGGANEKLFF
TRBJ1-5 TRBV5-6 CASSLGNTQPQHF
TRBJ1-2 TRBV7-2 CASSSRTGGYTF
TRBJ2-3 TRBV5-1 CASGSGGSDTQYF
TRBJ1-1 TRBV10-1 CASSGGPPSTEAFF
TRBJ1-2 TRBV6-2/TRBV6-3 CASSYSGVPGYTF
TRBJ2-3 TRBV5-1 CASSSRPASDTQYF
TRBJ2-5 TRBV7-7 CASSLQPAGALQETQYF
TRBJ2-5 TRBV20-1 CSARPGAQETQYF
TRBJ2-3 TRBV20-1 CSASRGTDTQYF
TRBJ2-2 TRBV11-3 CASSLFRTGELFF
TRBJ1-1 TRBV5-1 CASSYEGRTNTEAFF
TRBJ2-7 TRBV28 CASTSLHEQYF
TRBJ1-6 TRBV10-3 CAISVAPNSPLHF
TRBJ1-2 TRBV5-5 CASSLYQEGNYGYTF
TRBJ1-6 TRBV4-2 CASSQYEGQGYSPLHF
TRBJ2-1 TRBV12-3/TRBV12-4 CASSLGRVDPYNEQFF
TRBJ2-5 TRBV6-1 CASIMGVSGIETQYF
TRBJ1-5 TRBV4-1 CASSQDPRGWGNQPQHF
TRBJ1-1 TRBV4-3 CASTPSAGVNTEAFF
TRBJ1-1 TRBV11-2 CASSLLRTGSGAEAFF
TRBJ2-3 TRBV12-3/TRBV12-4 CATFSADSTDTQYF
TRBJ1-1 TRBV25-1 CASNGPLTEAFF
TRBJ1-5 TRBV28 CASSIKRVGGGNQPQHF
TRBJ2-7 TRBV7-3 CASSPVPGQAYEQYF
TRBJ1-2 TRBV11-2 CASSQVRGRNYGYTF
TRBJ2-3 TRBV11-2 CASSEWAGVWPDTQYF